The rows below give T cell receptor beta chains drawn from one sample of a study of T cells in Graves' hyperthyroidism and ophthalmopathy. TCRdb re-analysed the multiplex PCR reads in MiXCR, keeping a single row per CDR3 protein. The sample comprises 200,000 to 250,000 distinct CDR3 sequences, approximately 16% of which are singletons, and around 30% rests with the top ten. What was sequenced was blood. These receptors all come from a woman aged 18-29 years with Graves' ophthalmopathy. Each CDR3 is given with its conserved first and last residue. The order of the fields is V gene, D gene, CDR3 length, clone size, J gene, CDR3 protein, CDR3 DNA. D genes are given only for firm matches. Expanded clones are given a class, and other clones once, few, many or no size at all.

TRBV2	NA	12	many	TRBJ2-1	CASSPEGNEQFF	TGTGCCAGCAGTCCGGAGGGGAATGAGCAGTTCTTC
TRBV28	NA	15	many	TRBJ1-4	CASSPLSSRNEKLFF	TGTGCCAGCAGTCCCCTGAGCTCTAGAAATGAAAAACTGTTTTTT
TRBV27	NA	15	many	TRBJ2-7	CASSSIGAFSYEQYF	TGTGCCAGCAGTTCCATTGGAGCCTTCTCCTACGAGCAGTACTTC
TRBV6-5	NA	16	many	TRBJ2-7	CASSYSRVPPGDEQYF	TGTGCCAGCAGTTACTCGAGGGTCCCCCCCGGCGACGAGCAGTACTTC
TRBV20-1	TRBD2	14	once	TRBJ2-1	CSVGLAGGPNEQFF	TGCAGTGTGGGACTAGCGGGAGGGCCCAATGAGCAGTTCTTC
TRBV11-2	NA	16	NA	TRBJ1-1	CASSLGGARADTEAFF	TGCGCCAGCAGCTTGGGCGGGGCCCGAGCGGACACTGAAGCTTTCTTT
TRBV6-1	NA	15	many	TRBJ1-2	CASSEAGIRGDGYTF	TGTGCCAGCAGCGAAGCAGGAATCCGGGGGGATGGCTACACCTTC
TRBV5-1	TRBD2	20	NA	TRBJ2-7	CASSLRRHSGGPQSPYEQYF	TGCGCCAGCAGCTTACGTCGTCATAGCGGGGGGCCACAGAGCCCCTACGAGCAGTACTTC
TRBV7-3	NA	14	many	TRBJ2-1	CASSSDLQSTEQFF	TGTGCCAGCAGCTCGGACCTTCAAAGTACGGAGCAGTTCTTC
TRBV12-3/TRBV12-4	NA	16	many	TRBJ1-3	CASSLVSRGGGNTIYF	TGTGCCAGCAGTTTAGTCTCCAGGGGAGGCGGAAACACCATATATTTT
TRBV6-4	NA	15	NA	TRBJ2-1	CASRSTPEAYNEQFF	TGTGCCAGCAGGAGTACTCCAGAAGCCTACAATGAGCAGTTCTTC
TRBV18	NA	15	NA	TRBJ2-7	CASSPLAGSEYEQYF	TGTGCCAGCTCACCGTTGGCAGGGTCCGAGTACGAGCAGTACTTC
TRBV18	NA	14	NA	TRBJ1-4	CASSPTVPNEKLFF	TGTGCCAGCTCACCGACAGTCCCTAATGAAAAACTGTTTTTT
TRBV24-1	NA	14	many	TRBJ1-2	CATSDPRQSYGYTF	TGTGCCACCAGTGATCCTCGACAGAGCTATGGCTACACCTTC
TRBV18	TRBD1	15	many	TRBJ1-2	CASSRGTGGGYGYTF	TGTGCCAGCTCACGAGGGACAGGGGGCGGCTATGGCTACACCTTC
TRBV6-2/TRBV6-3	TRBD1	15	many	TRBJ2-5	CASSSGTGAQETQYF	TGTGCCAGCAGCTCCGGGACAGGGGCACAAGAGACCCAGTACTTC
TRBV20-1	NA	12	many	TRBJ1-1	CSARDGGREAFF	TGCAGTGCTAGAGATGGGGGGCGCGAAGCTTTCTTT
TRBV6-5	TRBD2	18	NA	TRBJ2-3	CASSYRLTSGGSTDTQYF	TGTGCCAGCAGTTACCGTCTGACTAGCGGGGGGTCCACAGATACGCAGTATTTT
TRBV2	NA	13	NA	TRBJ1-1	CASSAGWDTEAFF	TGTGCCAGCAGTGCAGGGTGGGACACTGAAGCTTTCTTT
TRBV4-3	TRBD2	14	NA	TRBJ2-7	CASSQWREAPEQYF	TGCGCCAGCAGCCAATGGCGGGAGGCCCCCGAGCAGTACTTC
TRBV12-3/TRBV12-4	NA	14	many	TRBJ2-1	CASSLGDVYNEQFF	TGTGCCAGCAGCTTAGGGGACGTCTACAATGAGCAGTTCTTC
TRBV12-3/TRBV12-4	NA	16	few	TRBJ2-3	CASSLLYVGFADTQYF	TGTGCCAGCAGTTTGTTGTATGTGGGCTTCGCAGATACGCAGTATTTT
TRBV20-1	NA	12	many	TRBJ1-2	CSARGRDYGYTF	TGCAGTGCTAGAGGCCGGGACTATGGCTACACCTTC
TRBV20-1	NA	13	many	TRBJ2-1	CSARDLGGNEQFF	TGCAGTGCTAGAGATCTCGGCGGGAATGAGCAGTTCTTC
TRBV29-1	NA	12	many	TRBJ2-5	CSVTRDGETQYF	TGCAGCGTAACTCGGGACGGGGAGACCCAGTACTTC
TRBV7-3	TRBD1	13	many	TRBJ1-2	CASSRQGYVGYTF	TGTGCCAGCAGTAGACAGGGATACGTTGGCTACACCTTC
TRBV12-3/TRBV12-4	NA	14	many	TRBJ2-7	CASSLGLASYEQYF	TGTGCCAGCAGTTTAGGCCTAGCCAGCTACGAGCAGTACTTC
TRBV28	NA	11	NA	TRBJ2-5	CASGRQVREYF	TGTGCCAGCGGTAGGCAGGTCAGGGAGTACTTC
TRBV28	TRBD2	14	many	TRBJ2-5	CASAPRRGQETQYF	TGTGCCAGCGCCCCCCGGCGGGGGCAAGAGACCCAGTACTTC
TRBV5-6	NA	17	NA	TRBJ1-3	CASSPGGPSFSGNTIYF	TGTGCCAGCTCACCGGGAGGACCCTCTTTCTCTGGAAACACCATATATTTT
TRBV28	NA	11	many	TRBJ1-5	CASSLSRAQHF	TGTGCCAGCAGTTTGAGTAGGGCCCAGCATTTT
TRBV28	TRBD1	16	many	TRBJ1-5	CASSGGTGGSRQPQHF	TGTGCCAGCAGTGGGGGGACAGGGGGAAGTCGGCAGCCCCAGCATTTT
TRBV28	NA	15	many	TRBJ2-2	CASSFDGLNTGELFF	TGTGCCAGCAGTTTCGACGGACTGAACACCGGGGAGCTGTTTTTT
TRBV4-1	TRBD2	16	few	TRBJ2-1	CASSHIAGGPYNEQFF	TGCGCCAGCAGCCATATAGCGGGGGGGCCGTACAATGAGCAGTTCTTC
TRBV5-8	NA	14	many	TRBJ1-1	CASNSPTGWTEAFF	TGTGCCAGCAACTCTCCCACAGGCTGGACTGAAGCTTTCTTT
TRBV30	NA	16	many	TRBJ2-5	CAWSSGTPIWQETQYF	TGTGCCTGGAGCTCCGGGACACCCATCTGGCAAGAGACCCAGTACTTC
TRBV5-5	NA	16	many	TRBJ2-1	CASSRTNKITYNEQFF	TGTGCCAGCAGCCGTACTAATAAAATCACCTACAATGAGCAGTTCTTC
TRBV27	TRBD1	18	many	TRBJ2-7	CASSSNSYRDRETYEQYF	TGTGCCAGCAGCTCGAACAGCTACCGGGACAGGGAAACCTACGAGCAGTACTTC
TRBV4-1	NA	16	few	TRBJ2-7	CASSHGRGGGSYEQYF	TGCGCCAGCAGCCACGGCCGGGGTGGCGGCTCCTACGAGCAGTACTTC
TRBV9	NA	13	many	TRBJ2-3	CASSVIGQDTQYF	TGTGCCAGCAGCGTAATAGGGCAAGATACGCAGTATTTT
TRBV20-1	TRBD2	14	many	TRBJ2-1	CSASIAGSYNEQFF	TGCAGTGCTAGTATAGCGGGCTCCTACAATGAGCAGTTCTTC
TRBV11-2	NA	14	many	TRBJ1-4	CASSSDAFNEKLFF	TGTGCCAGCAGCTCCGACGCCTTTAATGAAAAACTGTTTTTT
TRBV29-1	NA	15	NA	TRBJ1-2	CSVEVRFGGALGYTF	TGCAGCGTTGAAGTGAGGTTTGGGGGGGCGTTGGGCTACACCTTC
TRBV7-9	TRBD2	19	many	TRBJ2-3	CASTKGTSGSSGGGDTQYF	TGTGCCAGCACCAAAGGGACTAGCGGATCCTCCGGTGGCGGAGATACGCAGTATTTT
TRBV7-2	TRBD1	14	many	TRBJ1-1	CASSLVKGATEAFF	TGTGCCAGCAGCTTAGTGAAGGGGGCCACTGAAGCTTTCTTT